This T cell receptor (beta chain) was observed in a study of cytotoxic CD8 clonotypes in ibrutinib-treated CLL. The table came from immunoSEQ multiplex PCR; TCRdb's copy has only in-frame clones and leaves some out. This sample yields about 160,000 clones, of which approximately 77% are seen a single time; roughly 2% belongs to the top ten. V was clipped by 3 bases and J by 0 bases, with 10 bases between them. The CDR3 loop spans 15 amino acids. Per the germline V gene, CDR1 is SGDLS and CDR2 is YYNGEE. Findings and caveats of the study: While tracking circulating CD8+ T-cell counts, baseline clonality exceeded that of age-matched healthy donors.

On this clone: What it recognizes is unknown.

This chain connects TRBV9 to TRBJ2-1; D not certain. The clonotype originates from a human donor with chronic lymphocytic leukemia. The sample was PBMCs, taken after 12 months of ibrutinib treatment. As DNA, the CDR3 is TGTGCCAGCAGCGAGAGCTGGGGCTCCTACAATGAGCAGTTCTTC. This translates into CASSESWGSYNEQFF.